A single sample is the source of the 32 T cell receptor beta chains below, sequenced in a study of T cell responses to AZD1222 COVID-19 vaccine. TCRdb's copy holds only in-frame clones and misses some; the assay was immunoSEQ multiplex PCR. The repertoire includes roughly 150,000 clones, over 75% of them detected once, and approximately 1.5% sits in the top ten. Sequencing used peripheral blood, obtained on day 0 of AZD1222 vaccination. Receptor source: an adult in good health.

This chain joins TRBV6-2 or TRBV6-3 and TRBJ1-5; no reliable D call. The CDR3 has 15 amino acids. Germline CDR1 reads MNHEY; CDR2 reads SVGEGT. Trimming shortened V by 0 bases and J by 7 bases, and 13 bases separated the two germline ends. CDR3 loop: CASSYSNPTRQPQHF. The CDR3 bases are TGTGCCAGCAGTTACTCGAACCCAACGCGCCAGCCCCAGCATTTT.

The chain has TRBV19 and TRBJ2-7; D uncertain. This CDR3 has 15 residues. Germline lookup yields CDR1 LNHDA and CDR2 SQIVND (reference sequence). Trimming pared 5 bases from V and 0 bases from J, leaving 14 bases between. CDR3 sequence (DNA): TGTGCCAGTAGTCAAAACACTGAGTACTCCTACGAGCAGTACTTC. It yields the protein CASSQNTEYSYEQYF.

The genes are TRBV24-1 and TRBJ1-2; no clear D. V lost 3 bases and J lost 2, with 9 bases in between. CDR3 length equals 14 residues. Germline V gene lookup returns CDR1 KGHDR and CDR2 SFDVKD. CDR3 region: CATSDHNENYGYTF. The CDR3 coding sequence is TGTGCCACCAGTGATCACAATGAGAACTATGGCTACACCTTC.

The CDR3 sequence is CASSRTRVSGNTIYF. Written as DNA, the CDR3 is TGTGCCAGCAGTAGGACGAGGGTCTCTGGAAACACCATATATTTT. The V call is TRBV2, the J call TRBJ1-3; D remains unclear. The CDR3 consists of 15 residues. Germline lookup yields CDR1 SNHLY and CDR2 FYNNEI. Trimming left V 5 bases short and J 0 bases short, with 11 bases between.

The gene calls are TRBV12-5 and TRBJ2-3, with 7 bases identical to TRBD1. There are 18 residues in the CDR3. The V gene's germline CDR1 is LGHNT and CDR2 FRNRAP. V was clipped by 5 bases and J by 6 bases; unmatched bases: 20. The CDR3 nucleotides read TGTGCTAGTGGTCAGGGGTTTAACTCGGGACAGCATGCGGATACGCAGTATTTT. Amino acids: CASGQGFNSGQHADTQYF.

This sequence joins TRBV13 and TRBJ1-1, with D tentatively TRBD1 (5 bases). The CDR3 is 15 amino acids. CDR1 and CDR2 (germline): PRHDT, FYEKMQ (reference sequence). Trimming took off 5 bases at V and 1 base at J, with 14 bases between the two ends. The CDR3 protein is CASSLGTWRNTEAFF. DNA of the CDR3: TGTGCCAGCAGCCTTGGGACTTGGAGGAACACTGAAGCTTTCTTT.

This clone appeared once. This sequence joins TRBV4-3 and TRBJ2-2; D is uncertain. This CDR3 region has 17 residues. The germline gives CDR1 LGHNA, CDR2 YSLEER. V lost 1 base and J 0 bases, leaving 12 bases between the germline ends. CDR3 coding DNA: TGCGCCAGCAGCCAAGCCCCAAGCCGCCCGAACACCGGGGAGCTGTTTTTT. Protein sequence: CASSQAPSRPNTGELFF.

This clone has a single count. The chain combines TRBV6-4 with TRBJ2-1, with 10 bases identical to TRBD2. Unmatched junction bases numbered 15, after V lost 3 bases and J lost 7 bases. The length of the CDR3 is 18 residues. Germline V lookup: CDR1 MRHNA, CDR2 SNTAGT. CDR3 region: CASSEAGGLAGVTNEQFF. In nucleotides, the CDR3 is TGTGCCAGCAGTGAAGCAGGCGGTCTAGCGGGAGTGACGAATGAGCAGTTCTTC.

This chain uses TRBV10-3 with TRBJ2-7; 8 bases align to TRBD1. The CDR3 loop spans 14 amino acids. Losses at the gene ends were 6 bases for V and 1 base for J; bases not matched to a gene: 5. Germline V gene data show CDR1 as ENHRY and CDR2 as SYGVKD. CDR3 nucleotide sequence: TGTGCCATCAGCGTAGACAGGGGTTCCTACGAGCAGTACTTC. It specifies CAISVDRGSYEQYF.

The DNA of the CDR3 is TGCAGCGTCCAAACCGCCGGGACGGAGAAACTGTTTTTT. This sequence encodes CSVQTAGTEKLFF. The rearrangement uses TRBV29-1 and TRBJ1-4, with D maybe TRBD1 (5 bases). The CDR3 is 13 amino acids. From germline, CDR1 is SQVTM and CDR2 ANQGSEA. The V and J ends lost 6 bases and 11 bases respectively, with 19 bases between them.

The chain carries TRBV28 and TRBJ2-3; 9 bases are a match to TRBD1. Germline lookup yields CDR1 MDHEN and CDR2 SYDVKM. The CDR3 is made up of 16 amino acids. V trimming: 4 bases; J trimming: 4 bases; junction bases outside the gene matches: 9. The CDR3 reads CASSSTGTGNPDTQYF. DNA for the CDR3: TGTGCCAGCAGTTCCACCGGGACAGGGAATCCAGATACGCAGTATTTT.

The CDR3 DNA reads TGCAGCGTTGGTCTCTCAACTAATGAAAAACTGTTTTTT. It codes for CSVGLSTNEKLFF. The chain recombines TRBV29-1 with TRBJ1-4; D is ambiguous. V lost 4 bases and J lost 0, with 6 bases in between. CDR1 and CDR2 (germline): SQVTM, ANQGSEA. The CDR3 length is 13 residues.

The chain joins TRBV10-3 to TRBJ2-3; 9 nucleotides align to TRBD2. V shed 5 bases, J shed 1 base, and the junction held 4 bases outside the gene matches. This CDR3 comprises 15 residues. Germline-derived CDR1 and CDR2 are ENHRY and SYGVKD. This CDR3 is CAISPIAGGTDTQYF. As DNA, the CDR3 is TGTGCCATCAGTCCGATAGCGGGGGGCACAGATACGCAGTATTTT.

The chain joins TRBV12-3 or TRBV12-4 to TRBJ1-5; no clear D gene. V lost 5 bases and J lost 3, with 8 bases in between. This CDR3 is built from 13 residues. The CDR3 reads CASSTTTNQPQHF. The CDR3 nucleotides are TGTGCCAGCAGTACTACTACCAATCAGCCCCAGCATTTT.

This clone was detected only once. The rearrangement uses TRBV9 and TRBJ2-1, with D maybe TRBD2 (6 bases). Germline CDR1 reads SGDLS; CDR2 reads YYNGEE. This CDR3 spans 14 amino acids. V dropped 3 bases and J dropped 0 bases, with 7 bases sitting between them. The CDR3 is CASSAGVSYNEQFF. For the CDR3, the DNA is TGTGCCAGCAGCGCGGGGGTCTCCTACAATGAGCAGTTCTTC.

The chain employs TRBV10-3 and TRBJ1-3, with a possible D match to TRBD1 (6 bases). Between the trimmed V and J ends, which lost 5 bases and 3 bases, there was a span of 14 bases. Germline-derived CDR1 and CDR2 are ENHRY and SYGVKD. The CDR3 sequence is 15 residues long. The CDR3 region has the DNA TGTGCCATCAGTCCCTGGGGGCTGGGTGGAAACACCATATATTTT. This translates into CAISPWGLGGNTIYF.

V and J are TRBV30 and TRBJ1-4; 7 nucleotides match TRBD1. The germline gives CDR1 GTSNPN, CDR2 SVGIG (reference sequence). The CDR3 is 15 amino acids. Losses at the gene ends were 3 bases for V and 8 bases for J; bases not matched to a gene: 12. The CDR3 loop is CAWSLPGGFKEKLFF. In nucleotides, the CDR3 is TGTGCCTGGAGCCTCCCAGGGGGTTTTAAGGAAAAACTGTTTTTT.

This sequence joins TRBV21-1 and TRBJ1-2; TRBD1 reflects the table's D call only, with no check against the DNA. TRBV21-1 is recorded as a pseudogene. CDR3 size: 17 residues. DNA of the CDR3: TGTGCCAGCAGCAAACCCCCGGGGGACAGGGGACCCTATGGCTACACCTTC. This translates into CASSKPPGDRGPYGYTF.

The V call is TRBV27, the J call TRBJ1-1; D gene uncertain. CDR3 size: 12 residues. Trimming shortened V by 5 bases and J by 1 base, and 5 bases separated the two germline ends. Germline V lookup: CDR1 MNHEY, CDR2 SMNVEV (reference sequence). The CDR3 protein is CASSKPNTEAFF. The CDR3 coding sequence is TGTGCCAGCAGTAAACCGAACACTGAAGCTTTCTTT.

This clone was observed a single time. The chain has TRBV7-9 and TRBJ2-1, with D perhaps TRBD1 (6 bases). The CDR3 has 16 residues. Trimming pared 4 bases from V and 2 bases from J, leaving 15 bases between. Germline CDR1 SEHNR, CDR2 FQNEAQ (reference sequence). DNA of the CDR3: TGTGCCAGCAGCTCGTCCCTCGGGACACCCTACAATGAGCAGTTCTTC. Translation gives CASSSSLGTPYNEQFF.

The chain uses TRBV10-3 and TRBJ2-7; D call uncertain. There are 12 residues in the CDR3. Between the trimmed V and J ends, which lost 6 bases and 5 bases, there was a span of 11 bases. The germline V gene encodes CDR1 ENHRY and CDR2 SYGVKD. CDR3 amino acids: CAIREHQDEQYF. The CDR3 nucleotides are TGTGCCATCAGAGAGCACCAGGACGAGCAGTACTTC.

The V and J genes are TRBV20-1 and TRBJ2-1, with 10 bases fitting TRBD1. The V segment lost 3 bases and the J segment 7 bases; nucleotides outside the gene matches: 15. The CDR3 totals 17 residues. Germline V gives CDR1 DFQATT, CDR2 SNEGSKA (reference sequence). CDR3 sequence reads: CSASYPWTGGTSNEQFF. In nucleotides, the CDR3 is TGCAGTGCTAGTTATCCGTGGACAGGGGGTACGTCAAATGAGCAGTTCTTC.

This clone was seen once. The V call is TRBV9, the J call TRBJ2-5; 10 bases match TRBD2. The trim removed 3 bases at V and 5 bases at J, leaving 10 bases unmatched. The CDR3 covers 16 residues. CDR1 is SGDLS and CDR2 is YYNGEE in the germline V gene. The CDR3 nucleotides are TGTGCCAGCAGCGCCCCCCCTGGAGCGGGAGGGGAGACCCAGTACTTC. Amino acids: CASSAPPGAGGETQYF. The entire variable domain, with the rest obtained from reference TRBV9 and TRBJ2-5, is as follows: DSGVTQTPKHLITATGQRVTLRCSPRSGDLSVYWYQQSLDQGLQFLIQYYNGEERAKGNILERFSAQQFPDLHSELNLSSLELGDSALYFCASSAPPGAGGETQYFGPGTRLLVL.

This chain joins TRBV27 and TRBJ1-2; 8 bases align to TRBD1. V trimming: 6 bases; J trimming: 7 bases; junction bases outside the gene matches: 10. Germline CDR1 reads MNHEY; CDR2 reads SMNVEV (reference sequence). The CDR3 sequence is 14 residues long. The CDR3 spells CASRHLQGAFGYTF. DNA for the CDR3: TGTGCCAGCAGACACCTCCAGGGGGCTTTTGGCTACACCTTC.

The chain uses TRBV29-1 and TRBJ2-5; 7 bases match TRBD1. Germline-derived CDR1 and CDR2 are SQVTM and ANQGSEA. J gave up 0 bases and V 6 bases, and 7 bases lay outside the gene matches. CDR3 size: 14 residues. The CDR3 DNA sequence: TGCAGCGTCAGCCCGACAGGGAACCAAGAGACCCAGTACTTC. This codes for CSVSPTGNQETQYF.

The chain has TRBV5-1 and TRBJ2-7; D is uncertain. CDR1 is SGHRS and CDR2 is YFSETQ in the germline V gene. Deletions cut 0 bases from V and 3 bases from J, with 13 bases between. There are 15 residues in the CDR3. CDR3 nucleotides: TGCGCCAGCAGCTTGGTATTGCGGAGTAACTACGAGCAGTACTTC. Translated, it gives CASSLVLRSNYEQYF.

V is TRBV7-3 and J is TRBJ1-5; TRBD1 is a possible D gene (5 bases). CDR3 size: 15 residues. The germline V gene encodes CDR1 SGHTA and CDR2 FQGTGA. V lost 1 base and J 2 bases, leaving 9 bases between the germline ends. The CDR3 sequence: CASSLIGGGNQPQHF. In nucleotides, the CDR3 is TGTGCCAGCAGCTTAATCGGGGGAGGCAATCAGCCCCAGCATTTT.

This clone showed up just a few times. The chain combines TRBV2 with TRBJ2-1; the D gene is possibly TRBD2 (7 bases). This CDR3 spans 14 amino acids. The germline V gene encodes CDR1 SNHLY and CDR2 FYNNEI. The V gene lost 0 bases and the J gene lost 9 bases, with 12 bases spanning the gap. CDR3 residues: CASSEAGGLVEQFF. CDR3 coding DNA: TGTGCCAGCAGTGAAGCGGGGGGGCTTGTTGAGCAGTTCTTC.

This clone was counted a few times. CDR3 DNA: TGCAGCGTTGAAGACGCCGGGTGGAAGTTCTTC. This codes for CSVEDAGWKFF. The chain carries TRBV29-1 and TRBJ2-1; no definite D call. Germline-derived CDR1 and CDR2 are SQVTM and ANQGSEA. This CDR3 is built from 11 residues. V lost 0 bases, J lost 14 bases, and 11 bases lay in between.

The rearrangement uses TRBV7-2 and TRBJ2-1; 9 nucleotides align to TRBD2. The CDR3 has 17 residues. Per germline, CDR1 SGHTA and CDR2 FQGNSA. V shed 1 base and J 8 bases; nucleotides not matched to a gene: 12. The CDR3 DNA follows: TGTGCCAGCAGCTTAGAAGGCGGGGGGGCCGTTAGCTATGAGCAGTTCTTC. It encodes CASSLEGGGAVSYEQFF.

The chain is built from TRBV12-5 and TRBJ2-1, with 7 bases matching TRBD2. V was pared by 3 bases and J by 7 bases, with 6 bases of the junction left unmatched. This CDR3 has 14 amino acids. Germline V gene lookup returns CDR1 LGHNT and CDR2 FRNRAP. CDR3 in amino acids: CASGLGRERNEQFF. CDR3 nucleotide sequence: TGTGCTAGTGGTTTAGGGCGGGAGAGGAATGAGCAGTTCTTC.

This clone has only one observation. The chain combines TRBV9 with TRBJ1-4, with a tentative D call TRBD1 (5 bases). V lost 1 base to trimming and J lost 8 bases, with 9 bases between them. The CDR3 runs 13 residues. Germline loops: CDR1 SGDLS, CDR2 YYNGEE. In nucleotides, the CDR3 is TGTGCCAGCAGCGTACAGGGTCAAGAAAAACTGTTTTTT. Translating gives CASSVQGQEKLFF. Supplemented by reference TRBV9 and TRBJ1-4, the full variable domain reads DSGVTQTPKHLITATGQRVTLRCSPRSGDLSVYWYQQSLDQGLQFLIQYYNGEERAKGNILERFSAQQFPDLHSELNLSSLELGDSALYFCASSVQGQEKLFFGSGTQLSVL.